Described below is a single TCR beta chain sequence and its context. This sample stems from a study of patients and donors after allogeneic stem cell transplantation. TCRdb itself ran the RT-PCR reads through MiXCR, one entry per CDR3 protein. The profile shows about 76,000 distinct CDR3 sequences, less than 30% of them singletons. Trimming took 1 base from V and 7 from J, leaving 14 bases between them. This CDR3 is 15 amino acids long. Germline CDR1 reads DFQATT; CDR2 reads SNEGSKA (reference sequence). The specimen was blood, either unsorted or a sorted T cell fraction (not recorded which). The chain has TRBV20-1 and TRBJ1-6, with D unclear. This clonotype was obtained from a human donor who was either an allogeneic HSCT recipient or a stem cell or donor lymphocyte infusion donor (not recorded which). It is not recorded whose cells these are; they may come from a transplant donor. The CDR3 sequence is CSARVSGSENSPLHF. CDR3 nucleotide sequence: TGCAGTGCTAGAGTTAGTGGGTCGGAAAATTCACCCCTCCACTTT.